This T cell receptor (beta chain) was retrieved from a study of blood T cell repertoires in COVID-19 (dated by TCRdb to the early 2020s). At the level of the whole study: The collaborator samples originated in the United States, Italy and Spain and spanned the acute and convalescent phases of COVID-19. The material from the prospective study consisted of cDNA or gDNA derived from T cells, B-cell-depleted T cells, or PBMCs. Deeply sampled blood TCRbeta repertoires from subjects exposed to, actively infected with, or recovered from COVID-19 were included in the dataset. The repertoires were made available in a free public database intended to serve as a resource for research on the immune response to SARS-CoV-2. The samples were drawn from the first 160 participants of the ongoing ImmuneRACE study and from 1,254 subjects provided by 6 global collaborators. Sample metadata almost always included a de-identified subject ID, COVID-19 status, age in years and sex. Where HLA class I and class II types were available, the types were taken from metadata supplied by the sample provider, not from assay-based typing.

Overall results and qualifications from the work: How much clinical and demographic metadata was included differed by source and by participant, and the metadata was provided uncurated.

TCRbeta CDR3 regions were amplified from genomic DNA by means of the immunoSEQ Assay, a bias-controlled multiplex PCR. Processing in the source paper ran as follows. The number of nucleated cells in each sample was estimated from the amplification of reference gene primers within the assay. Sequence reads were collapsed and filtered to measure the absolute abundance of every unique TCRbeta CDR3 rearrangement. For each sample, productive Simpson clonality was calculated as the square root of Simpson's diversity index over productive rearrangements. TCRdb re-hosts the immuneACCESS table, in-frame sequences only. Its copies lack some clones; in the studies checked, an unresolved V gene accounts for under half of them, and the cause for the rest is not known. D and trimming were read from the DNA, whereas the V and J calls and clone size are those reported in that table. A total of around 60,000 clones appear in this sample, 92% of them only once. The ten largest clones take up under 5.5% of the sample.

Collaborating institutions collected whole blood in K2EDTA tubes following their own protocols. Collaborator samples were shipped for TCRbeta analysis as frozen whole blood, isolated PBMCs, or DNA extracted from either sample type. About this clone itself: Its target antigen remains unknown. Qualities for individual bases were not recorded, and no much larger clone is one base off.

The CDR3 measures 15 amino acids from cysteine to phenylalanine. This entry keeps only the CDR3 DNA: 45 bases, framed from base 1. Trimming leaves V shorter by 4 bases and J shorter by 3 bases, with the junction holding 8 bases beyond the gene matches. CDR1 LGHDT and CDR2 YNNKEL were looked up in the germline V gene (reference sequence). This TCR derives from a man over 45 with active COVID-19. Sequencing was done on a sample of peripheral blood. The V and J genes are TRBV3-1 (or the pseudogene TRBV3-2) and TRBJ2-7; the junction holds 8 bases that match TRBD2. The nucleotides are TGTGCCAGCAGCCGGGTGCCCAGCGGGAGCTACGAGCAGTACTTC. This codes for CASSRVPSGSYEQYF.